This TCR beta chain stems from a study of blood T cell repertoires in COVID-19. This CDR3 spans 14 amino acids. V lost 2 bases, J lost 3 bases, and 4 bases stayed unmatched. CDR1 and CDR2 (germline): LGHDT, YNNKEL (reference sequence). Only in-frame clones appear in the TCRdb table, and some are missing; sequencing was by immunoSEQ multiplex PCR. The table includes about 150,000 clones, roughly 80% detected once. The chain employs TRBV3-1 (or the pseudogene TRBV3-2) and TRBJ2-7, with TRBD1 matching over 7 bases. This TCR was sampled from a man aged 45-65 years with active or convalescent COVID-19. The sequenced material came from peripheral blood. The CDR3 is CASSQLGGNYEQYF. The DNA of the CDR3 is TGTGCCAGCAGCCAACTAGGGGGCAACTACGAGCAGTACTTC.